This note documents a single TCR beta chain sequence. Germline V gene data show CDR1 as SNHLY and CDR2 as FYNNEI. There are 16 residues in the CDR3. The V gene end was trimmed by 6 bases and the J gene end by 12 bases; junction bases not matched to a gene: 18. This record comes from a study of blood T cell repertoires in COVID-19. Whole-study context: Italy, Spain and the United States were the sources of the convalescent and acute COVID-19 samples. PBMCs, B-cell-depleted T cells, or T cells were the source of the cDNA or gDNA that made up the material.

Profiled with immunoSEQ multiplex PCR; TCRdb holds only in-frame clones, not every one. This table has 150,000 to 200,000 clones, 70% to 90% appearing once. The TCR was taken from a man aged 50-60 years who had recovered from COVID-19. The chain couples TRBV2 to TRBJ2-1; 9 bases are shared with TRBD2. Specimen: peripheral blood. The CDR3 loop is CASRDLLAGSTIGQFF. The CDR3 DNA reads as TGTGCCAGCAGAGACCTTCTAGCGGGATCGACAATAGGGCAGTTCTTC.